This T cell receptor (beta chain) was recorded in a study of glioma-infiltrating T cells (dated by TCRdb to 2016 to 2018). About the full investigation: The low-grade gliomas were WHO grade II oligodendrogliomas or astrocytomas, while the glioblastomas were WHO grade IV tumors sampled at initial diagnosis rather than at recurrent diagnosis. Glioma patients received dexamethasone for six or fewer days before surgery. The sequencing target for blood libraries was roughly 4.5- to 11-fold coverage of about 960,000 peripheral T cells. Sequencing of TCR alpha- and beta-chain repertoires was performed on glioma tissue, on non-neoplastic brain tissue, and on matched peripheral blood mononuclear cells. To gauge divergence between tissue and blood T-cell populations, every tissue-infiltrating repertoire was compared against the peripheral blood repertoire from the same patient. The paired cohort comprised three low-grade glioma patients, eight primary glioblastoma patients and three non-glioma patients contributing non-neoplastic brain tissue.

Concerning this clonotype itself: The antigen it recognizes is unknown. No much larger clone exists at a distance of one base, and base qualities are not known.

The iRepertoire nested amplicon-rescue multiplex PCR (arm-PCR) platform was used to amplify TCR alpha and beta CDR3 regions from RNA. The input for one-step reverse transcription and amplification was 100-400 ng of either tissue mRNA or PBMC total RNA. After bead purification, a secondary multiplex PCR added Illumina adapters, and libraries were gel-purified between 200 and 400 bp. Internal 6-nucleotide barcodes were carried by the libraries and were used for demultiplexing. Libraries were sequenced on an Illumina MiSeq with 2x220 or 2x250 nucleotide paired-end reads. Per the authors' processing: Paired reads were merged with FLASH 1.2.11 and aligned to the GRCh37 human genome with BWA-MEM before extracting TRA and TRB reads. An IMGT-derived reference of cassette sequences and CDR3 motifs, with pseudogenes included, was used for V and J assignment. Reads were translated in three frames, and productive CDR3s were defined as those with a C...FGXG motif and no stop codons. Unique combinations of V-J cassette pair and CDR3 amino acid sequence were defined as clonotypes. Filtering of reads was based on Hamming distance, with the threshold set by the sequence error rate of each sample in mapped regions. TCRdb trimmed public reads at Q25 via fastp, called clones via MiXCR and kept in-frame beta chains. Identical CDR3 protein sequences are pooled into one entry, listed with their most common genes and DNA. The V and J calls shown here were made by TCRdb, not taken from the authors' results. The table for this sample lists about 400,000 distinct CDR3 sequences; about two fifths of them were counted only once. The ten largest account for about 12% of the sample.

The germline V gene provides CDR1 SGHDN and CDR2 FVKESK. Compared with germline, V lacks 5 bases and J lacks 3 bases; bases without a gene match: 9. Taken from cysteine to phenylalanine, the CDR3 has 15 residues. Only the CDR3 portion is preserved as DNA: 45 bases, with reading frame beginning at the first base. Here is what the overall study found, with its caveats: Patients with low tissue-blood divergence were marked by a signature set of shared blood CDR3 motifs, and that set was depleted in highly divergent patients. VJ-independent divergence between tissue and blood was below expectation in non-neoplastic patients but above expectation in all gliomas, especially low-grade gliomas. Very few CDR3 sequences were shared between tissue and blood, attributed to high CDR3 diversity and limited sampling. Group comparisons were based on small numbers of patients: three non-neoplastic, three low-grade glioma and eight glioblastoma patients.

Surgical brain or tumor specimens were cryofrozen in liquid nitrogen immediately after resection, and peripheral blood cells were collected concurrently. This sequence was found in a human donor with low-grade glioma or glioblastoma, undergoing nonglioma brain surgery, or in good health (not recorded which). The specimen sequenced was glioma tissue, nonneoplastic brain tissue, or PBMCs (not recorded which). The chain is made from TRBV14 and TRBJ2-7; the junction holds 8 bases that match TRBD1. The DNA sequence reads TGTGCCAGCAGCAAGGACAGGGCTTTAGGCTACGAGCAGTACTTC. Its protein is CASSKDRALGYEQYF.